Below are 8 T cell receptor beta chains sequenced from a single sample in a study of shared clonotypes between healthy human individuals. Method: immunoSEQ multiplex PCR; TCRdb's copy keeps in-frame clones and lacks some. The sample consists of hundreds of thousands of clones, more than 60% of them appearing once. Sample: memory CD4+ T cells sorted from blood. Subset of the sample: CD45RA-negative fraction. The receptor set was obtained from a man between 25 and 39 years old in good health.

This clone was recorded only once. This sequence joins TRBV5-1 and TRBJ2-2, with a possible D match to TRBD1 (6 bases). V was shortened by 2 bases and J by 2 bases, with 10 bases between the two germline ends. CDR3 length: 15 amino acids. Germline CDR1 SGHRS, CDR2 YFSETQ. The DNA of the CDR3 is TGCGCCAGCAGCTTATGGGACACTAACACCGGGGAGCTGTTTTTT. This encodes CASSLWDTNTGELFF.

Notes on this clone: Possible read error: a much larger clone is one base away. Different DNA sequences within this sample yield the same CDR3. The CDR3 sequence is CASSLQGTDTQYF. CDR3 in DNA: TGTGCCAGCAGCTTACAGGGAACAGATACGCAGTATTTT. J is TRBJ2-3 and V is TRBV7-2, with D possibly TRBD1 on 5 matching bases. Trimming shortened V by 2 bases and J by 3 bases, and 6 bases separated the two germline ends. The CDR3 extends over 13 amino acids. Per the germline V gene, CDR1 is SGHTA and CDR2 is FQGNSA.

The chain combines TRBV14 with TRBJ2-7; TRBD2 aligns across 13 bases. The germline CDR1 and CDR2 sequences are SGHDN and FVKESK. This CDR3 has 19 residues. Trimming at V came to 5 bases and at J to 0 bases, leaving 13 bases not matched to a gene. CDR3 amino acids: CASSSGLGLAGNPSYEQYF. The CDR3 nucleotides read TGTGCCAGCAGCTCCGGGTTGGGACTAGCGGGAAATCCCTCCTACGAGCAGTACTTC.

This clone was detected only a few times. The CDR3 sequence: CSVGTSGRANEQFF. In DNA form, the CDR3 reads TGCAGCGTCGGGACTAGCGGGAGGGCCAATGAGCAGTTCTTC. The chain links TRBV29-1 to TRBJ2-1; 16 bases fit TRBD2. V lost 6 bases, J lost 6 bases, and 2 bases stayed unmatched. Germline V gives CDR1 SQVTM, CDR2 ANQGSEA. This CDR3 contains 14 residues.

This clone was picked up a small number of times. CDR3 DNA: TGTGCCAGCTCACCAGCGCGGGCGGGCTATGGCTACACCTTC. This translates into CASSPARAGYGYTF. J is TRBJ1-2 and V is TRBV18; no clear D gene. The germline V and J ends were trimmed by 2 bases and 4 bases, with 11 bases remaining between them. Germline CDR1 reads KGHSH; CDR2 reads LQKENI. CDR3 length: 14 residues.

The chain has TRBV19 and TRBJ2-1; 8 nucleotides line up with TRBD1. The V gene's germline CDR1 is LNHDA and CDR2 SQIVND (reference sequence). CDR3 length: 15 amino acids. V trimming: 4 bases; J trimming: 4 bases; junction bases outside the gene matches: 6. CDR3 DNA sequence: TGTGCCAGTAGTACCGACAGGGGAAGTTACAATGAGCAGTTCTTC. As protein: CASSTDRGSYNEQFF.

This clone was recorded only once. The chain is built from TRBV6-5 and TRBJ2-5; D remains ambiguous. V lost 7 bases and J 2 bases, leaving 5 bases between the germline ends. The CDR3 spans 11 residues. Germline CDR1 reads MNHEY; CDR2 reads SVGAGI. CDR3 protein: CASNWQETQYF. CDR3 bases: TGTGCCAGCAATTGGCAAGAGACCCAGTACTTC.

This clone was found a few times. CDR3 nucleotide sequence: TGTGCCAGCAGCCCCGGGAGGGGAGGCAATCAGCCCCAGCATTTT. This codes for CASSPGRGGNQPQHF. The V gene is TRBV2, the J gene TRBJ1-5, with D perhaps TRBD1 (5 bases). The germline V gene has CDR1 SNHLY and CDR2 FYNNEI. The CDR3 runs 15 residues. V was pared by 6 bases and J by 2 bases, with 14 bases between. The full variable domain, completed using reference TRBV2 and TRBJ1-5, is EPEVTQTPSHQVTQMGQEVILRCVPISNHLYFYWYRQILGQKVEFLVSFYNNEISEKSEIFDDQFSVERPDGSNFTLKIRSTKLEDSAMYFCASSPGRGGNQPQHFGDGTRLSIL.